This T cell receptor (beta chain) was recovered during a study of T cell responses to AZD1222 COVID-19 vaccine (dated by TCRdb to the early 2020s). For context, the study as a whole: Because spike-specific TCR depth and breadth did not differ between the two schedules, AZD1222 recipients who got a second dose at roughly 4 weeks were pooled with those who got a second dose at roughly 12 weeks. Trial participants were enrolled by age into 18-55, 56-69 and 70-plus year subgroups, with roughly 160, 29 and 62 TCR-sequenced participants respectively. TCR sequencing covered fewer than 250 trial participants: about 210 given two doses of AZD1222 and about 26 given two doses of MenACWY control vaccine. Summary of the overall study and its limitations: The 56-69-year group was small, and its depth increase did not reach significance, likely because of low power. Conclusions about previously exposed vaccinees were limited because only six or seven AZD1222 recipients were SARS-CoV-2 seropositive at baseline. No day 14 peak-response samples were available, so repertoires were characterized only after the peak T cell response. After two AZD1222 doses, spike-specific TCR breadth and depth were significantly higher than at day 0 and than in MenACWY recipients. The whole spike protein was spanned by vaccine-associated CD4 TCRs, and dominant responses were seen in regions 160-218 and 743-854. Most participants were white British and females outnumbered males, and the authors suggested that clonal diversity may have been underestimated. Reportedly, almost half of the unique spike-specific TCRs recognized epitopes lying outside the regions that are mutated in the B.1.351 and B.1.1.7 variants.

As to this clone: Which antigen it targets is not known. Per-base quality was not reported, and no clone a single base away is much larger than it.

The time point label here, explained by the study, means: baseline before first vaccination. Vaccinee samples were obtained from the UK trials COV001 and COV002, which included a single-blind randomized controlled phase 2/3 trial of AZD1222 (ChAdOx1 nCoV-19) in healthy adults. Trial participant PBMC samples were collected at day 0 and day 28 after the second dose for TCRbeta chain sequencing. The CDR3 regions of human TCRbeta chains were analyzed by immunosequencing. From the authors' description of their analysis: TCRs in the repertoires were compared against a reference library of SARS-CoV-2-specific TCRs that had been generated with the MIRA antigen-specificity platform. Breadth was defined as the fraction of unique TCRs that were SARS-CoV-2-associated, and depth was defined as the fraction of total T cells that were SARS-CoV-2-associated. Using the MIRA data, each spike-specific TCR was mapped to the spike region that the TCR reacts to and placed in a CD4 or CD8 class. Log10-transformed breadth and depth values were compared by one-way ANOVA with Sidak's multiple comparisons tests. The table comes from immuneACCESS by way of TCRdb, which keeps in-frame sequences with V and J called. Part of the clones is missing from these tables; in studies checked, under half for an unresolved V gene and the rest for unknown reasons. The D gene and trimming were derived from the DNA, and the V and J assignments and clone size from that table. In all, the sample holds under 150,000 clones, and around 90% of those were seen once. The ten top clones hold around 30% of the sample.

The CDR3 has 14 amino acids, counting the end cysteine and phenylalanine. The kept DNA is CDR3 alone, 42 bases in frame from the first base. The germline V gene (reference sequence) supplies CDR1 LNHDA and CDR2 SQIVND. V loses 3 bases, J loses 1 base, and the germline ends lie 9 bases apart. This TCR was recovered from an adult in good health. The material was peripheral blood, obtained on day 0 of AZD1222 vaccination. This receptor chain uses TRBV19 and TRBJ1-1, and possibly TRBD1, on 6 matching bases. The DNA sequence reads TGTGCCAGTAGTATTTCGGGACAGAACACTGAAGCTTTCTTT. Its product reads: CASSISGQNTEAFF.